This T cell receptor beta chain is from a study of blood T cell repertoires in COVID-19. Study background: Acute and convalescent COVID-19 specimens originated in the United States, Italy and Spain. PBMCs, B-cell-depleted T cells, or T cells provided the cDNA or gDNA that made up the material.

In the original processing: Reference gene primer amplification gave estimated nucleated cell counts. Using immunoSEQ multiplex PCR, the repertoire was profiled, and TCRdb retains in-frame clones only, with some absent. From that table come the V and J calls and clone size; the DNA was used to work out D and trimming. The table records 95,000 to 150,000 clones, roughly 90% of them present only once. Enrolled during active infection, Seattle patients were then followed longitudinally. Sequencing input: peripheral blood. The receptor's source is a woman aged 55-75 years with COVID-19, enrolled during active disease.

DNA of the CDR3: TGTGCCACCCGAGTATATGACAGGGGGGTCACCGGGGAGCTGTTTTTT. Protein product: CATRVYDRGVTGELFF. This chain connects TRBV19 to TRBJ2-2; 9 nucleotides align to TRBD1. V lost 10 bases and J lost 4; bases outside the gene matches: 13. Germline CDR1 and CDR2: LNHDA and SQIVND (reference sequence). This CDR3 has 16 amino acids. Variable domain in full (rest from reference TRBV19 and TRBJ2-2): DGGITQSPKYLFRKEGQNVTLSCEQNLNHDAMYWYRQDPGQGLRLIYYSQIVNDFQKGDIAEGYSVSREKKESFPLTVTSAQKNPTAFYLCATRVYDRGVTGELFFGEGSRLTVL.